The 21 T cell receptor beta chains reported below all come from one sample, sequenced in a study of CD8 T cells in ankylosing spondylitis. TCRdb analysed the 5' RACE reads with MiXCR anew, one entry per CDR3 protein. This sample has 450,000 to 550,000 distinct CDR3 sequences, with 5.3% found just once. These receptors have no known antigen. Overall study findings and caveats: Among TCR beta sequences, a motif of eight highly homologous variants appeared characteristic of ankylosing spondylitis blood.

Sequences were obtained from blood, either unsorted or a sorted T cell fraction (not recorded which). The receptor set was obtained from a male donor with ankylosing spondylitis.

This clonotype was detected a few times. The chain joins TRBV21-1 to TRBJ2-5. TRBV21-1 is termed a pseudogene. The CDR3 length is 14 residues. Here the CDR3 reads CASSKSWTKETQYF. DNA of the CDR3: TGTGCCAGCAGCAAATCTTGGACCAAAGAGACCCAGTACTTC.

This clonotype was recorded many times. This CDR3 reads CASSFLGYEQFF. The DNA for the CDR3 is TGTGCCAGCAGTTTCCTCGGATATGAGCAGTTCTTC. The gene calls are TRBV7-9 and TRBJ2-1; unclear D gene. This CDR3 has 12 residues. Between the trimmed V and J ends, which lost 6 bases and 8 bases, there was a span of 11 bases. Per the germline V gene, CDR1 is SEHNR and CDR2 is FQNEAQ (reference sequence).

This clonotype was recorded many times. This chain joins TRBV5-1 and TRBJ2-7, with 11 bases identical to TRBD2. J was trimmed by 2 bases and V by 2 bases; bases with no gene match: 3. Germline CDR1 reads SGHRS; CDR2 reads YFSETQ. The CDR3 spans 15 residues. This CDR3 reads CASSLLAGVAYEQYF. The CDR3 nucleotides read TGCGCCAGCAGCTTACTAGCGGGGGTGGCCTACGAGCAGTACTTC.

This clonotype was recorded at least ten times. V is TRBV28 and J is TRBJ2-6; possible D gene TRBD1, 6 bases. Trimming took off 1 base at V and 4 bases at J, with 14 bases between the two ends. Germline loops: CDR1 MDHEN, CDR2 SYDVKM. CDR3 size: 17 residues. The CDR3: CASSLFYRAVGANVLTF. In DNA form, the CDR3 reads TGTGCCAGCAGTTTATTCTACAGGGCCGTGGGGGCCAACGTCCTGACTTTC.

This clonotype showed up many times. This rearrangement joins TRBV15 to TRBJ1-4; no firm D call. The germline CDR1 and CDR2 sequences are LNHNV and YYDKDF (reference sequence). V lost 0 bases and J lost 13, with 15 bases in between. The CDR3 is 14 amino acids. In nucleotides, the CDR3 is TGTGCCACCAGCAGAGATGCCCTCGCAAGAGGACTGTTTTTT. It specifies CATSRDALARGLFF.

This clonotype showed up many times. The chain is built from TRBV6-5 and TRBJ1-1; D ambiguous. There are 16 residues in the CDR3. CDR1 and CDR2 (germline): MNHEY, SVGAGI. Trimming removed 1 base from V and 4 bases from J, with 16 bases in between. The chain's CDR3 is CASSYWTPREGTEAFF. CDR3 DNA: TGTGCCAGCAGTTACTGGACCCCACGAGAGGGCACTGAAGCTTTCTTT.

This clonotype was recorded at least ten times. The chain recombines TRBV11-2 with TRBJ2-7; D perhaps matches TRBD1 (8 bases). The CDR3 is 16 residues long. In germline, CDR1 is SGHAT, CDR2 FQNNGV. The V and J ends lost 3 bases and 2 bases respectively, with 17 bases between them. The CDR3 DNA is TGTGCCAGCAGCTTTCAGCGGGACAGGCTACCCTACGAGCAGTACTTC. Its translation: CASSFQRDRLPYEQYF.

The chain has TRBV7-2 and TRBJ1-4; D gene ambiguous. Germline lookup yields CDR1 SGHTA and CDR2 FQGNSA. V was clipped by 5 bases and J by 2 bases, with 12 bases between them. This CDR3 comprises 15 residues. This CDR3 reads CASSVIGSTNEKLFF. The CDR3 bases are TGTGCCAGCAGCGTGATAGGGTCGACTAATGAAAAACTGTTTTTT.

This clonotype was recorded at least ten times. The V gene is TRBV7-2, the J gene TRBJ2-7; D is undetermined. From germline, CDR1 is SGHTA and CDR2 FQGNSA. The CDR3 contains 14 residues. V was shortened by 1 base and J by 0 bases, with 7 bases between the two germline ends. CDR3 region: CASSLEANSYEQYF. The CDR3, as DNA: TGTGCCAGCAGCTTAGAGGCCAACTCCTACGAGCAGTACTTC. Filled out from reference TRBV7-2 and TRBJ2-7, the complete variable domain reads GAGVSQSPSNKVTEKGKDVELRCDPISGHTALYWYRQSLGQGLEFLIYFQGNSAPDKSGLPSDRFSAERTGGSVSTLTIQRTQQEDSAVYLCASSLEANSYEQYFGPGTRLTVT.

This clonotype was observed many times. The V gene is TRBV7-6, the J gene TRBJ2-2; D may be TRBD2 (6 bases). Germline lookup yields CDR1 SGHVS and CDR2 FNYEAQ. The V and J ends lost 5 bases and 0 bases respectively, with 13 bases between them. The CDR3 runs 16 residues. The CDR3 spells CASSPFGGTNTGELFF. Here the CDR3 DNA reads TGTGCCAGCAGCCCCTTCGGGGGAACGAACACCGGGGAGCTGTTTTTT.

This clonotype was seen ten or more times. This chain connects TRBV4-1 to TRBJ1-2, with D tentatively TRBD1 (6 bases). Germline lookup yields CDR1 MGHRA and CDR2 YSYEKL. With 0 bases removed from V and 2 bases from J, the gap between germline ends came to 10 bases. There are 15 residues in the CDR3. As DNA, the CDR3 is TGCGCCAGCAGCCAAGAGAGGGGGAGAAACTATGGCTACACCTTC. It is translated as CASSQERGRNYGYTF.

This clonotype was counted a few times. This CDR3 reads CASSPIGDTYEQYF. CDR3 bases: TGCGCCAGCAGCCCCATCGGGGACACCTACGAGCAGTACTTC. The genes are TRBV5-1 and TRBJ2-7; perhaps TRBD1 as D (6 bases). The V gene's germline CDR1 is SGHRS and CDR2 YFSETQ. The V and J ends lost 4 bases and 2 bases respectively, with 13 bases between them. The CDR3 loop spans 14 amino acids.

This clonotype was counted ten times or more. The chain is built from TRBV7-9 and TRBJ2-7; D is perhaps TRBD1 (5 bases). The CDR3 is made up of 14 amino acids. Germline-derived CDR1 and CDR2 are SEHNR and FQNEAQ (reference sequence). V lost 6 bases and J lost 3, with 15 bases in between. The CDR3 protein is CASSPGQLLYEQYF. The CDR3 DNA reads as TGTGCCAGCAGTCCTGGACAATTACTCTACGAGCAGTACTTC.

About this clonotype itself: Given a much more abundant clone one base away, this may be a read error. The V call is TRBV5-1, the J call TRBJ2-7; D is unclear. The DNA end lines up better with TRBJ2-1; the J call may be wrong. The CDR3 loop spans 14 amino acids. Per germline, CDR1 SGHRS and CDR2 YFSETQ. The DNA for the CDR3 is TGCGCCAGCAGTTTTACCACAAACTCCTACGAGCAGTTCTTC. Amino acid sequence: CASSFTTNSYEQFF.

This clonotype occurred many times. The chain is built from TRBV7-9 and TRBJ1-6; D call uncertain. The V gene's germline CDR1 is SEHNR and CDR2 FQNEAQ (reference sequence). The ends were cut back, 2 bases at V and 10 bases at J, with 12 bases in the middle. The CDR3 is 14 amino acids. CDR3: CASSLIAGDSPLHF. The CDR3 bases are TGTGCCAGCAGCTTAATTGCAGGAGACTCACCCCTCCACTTT.

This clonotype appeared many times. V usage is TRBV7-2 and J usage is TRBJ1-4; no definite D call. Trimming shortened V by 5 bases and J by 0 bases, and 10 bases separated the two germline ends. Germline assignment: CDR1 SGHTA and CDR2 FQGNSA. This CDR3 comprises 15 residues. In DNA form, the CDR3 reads TGTGCCAGCAGCCCCTATACGTCAACTAATGAAAAACTGTTTTTT. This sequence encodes CASSPYTSTNEKLFF. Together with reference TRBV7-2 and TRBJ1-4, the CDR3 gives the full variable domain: GAGVSQSPSNKVTEKGKDVELRCDPISGHTALYWYRQSLGQGLEFLIYFQGNSAPDKSGLPSDRFSAERTGGSVSTLTIQRTQQEDSAVYLCASSPYTSTNEKLFFGSGTQLSVL.

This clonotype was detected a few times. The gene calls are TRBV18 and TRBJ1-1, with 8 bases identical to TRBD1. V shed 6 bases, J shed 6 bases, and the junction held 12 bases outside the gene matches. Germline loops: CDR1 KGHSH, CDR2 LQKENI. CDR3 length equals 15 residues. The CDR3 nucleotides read TGTGCCAGCTCGCCCTCTCGGACAGGGACGTCTGAAGCTTTCTTT. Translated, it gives CASSPSRTGTSEAFF.

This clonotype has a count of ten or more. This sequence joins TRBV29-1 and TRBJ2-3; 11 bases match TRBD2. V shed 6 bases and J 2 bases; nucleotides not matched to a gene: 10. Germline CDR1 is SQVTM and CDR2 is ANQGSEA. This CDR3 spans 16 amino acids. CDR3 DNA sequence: TGCAGCGTCGCTAGATTACTAGCGGGAGCCACAGATACGCAGTATTTT. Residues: CSVARLLAGATDTQYF.

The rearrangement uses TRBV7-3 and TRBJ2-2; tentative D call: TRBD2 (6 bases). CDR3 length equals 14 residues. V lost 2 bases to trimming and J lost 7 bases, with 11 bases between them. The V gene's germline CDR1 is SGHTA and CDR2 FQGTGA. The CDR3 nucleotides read TGTGCCAGCAGCTTATACGGGGGAGGCGGGGAGCTGTTTTTT. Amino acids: CASSLYGGGGELFF.

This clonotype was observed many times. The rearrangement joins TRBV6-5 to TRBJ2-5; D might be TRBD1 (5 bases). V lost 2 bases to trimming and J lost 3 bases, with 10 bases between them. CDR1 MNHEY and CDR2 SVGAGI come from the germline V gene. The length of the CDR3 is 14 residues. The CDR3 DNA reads TGTGCCAGCAGTTACGGGCAGGGTGAAGAGACCCAGTACTTC. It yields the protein CASSYGQGEETQYF.

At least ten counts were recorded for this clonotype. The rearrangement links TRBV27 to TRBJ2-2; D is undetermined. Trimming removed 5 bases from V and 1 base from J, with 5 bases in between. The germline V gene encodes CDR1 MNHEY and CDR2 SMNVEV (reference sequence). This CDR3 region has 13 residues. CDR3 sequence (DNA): TGTGCCAGCAGTGCCTGGAACACCGGGGAGCTGTTTTTT. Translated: CASSAWNTGELFF.